This entry lists 8 T cell receptor beta chains sequenced from one sample in a study of vaccination and CD4 T cells after COVID-19. What these receptors recognize is not known. Indicated treatment: roughly nine-day PBMC culture with coronavirus spike peptide pools or control peptides (ViraFEST assay). Collection of the unexposed donor's CD4+ T cells took place before the COVID-19 pandemic (2011-2018). The assay that was used to sequence DNA from cultured CD4+ T cells was the Oncomine TCR Beta short-read assay. MiXCR, applied by TCRdb to the PCR reads, yields one record per CDR3 protein. Seen here are approximately 8,500 distinct CDR3 sequences, approximately 60% observed once, and the top ten hold approximately 12%. The sequencing input was CD4+ T cells from blood, cultured in vitro. The receptors come from a human donor in good health.

This chain links TRBV7-9 with TRBJ1-2, with 7 nucleotides matching TRBD1. The CDR3 runs to 13 residues. Germline CDR1 SEHNR, CDR2 FQNEAQ (reference sequence). V was clipped by 5 bases and J by 6 bases; unmatched bases: 6. CDR3 sequence: CASSHNTGDGYTF. The CDR3 DNA reads TGTGCCAGCAGCCATAATACAGGGGATGGCTACACCTTC. Together with reference TRBV7-9 and TRBJ1-2, the CDR3 gives the full variable domain: DTGVSQNPRHKITKRGQNVTFRCDPISEHNRLYWYRQTLGQGPEFLTYFQNEAQLEKSRLLSDRFSAERPKGSFSTLEIQRTEQGDSAMYLCASSHNTGDGYTFGSGTRLTVV.

The chain carries TRBV19 and TRBJ1-2; 11 nucleotides align to TRBD1. V lost 6 bases to trimming and J lost 0 bases; unmatched junction nucleotides: 6. From germline, CDR1 is LNHDA and CDR2 SQIVND (reference sequence). The CDR3 is 16 residues long. The CDR3 bases are TGTGCCAGTAGGGGGCCGGGACAGGGGGCTAACTATGGCTACACCTTC. Its translation: CASRGPGQGANYGYTF.

V gene TRBV19 combines with J gene TRBJ1-1, with D hard to call. From germline, CDR1 is LNHDA and CDR2 SQIVND (reference sequence). V was shortened by 1 base and J by 4 bases, with 7 bases between the two germline ends. CDR3 length: 13 residues. CDR3 residues: CASSIGSGTEAFF. As DNA, the CDR3 is TGTGCCAGTAGTATAGGATCAGGCACTGAAGCTTTCTTT.

V is TRBV28 and J is TRBJ2-5; D possibly uses TRBD1 or TRBD2 (7 bases each). Trimming left V 5 bases short and J 7 bases short, with 23 bases between. The CDR3 covers 16 residues. Germline V gives CDR1 MDHEN, CDR2 SYDVKM. This CDR3 reads CASSPWEGAAVGTQYF. The DNA of the CDR3 is TGTGCCAGCAGTCCCTGGGAGGGGGCGGCGGTCGGGACCCAGTACTTC.

The gene calls are TRBV19 and TRBJ2-7; 7 bases are a match to TRBD1. This CDR3 region has 13 residues. Trimming cost V 6 bases and J 5 bases; bases outside gene matches: 7. CDR1 and CDR2 from the germline V gene are LNHDA and SQIVND (reference sequence). CDR3 bases: TGTGCCAGTAGCGCGGCAGGGGGTAACGAGCAGTACTTC. It specifies CASSAAGGNEQYF.

The genes are TRBV11-2 and TRBJ2-7; 9 positions match TRBD1. The trim removed 1 base at V and 5 bases at J, leaving 3 bases unmatched. The germline V gene encodes CDR1 SGHAT and CDR2 FQNNGV. The CDR3 length is 14 residues. CDR3 DNA: TGTGCCAGCAGCTTAGGGACAGGGGTACACGAGCAGTACTTC. It specifies CASSLGTGVHEQYF.

Points on this clonotype: No conserved phenylalanine or tryptophan is present at the end of the CDR3, so a read error is the likely explanation. The chain is built from TRBV6-2 or TRBV6-3 and TRBJ1-5; D remains unclear. The V and J ends lost 0 bases and 2 bases respectively, with 14 bases between them. Per germline, CDR1 MNHEY and CDR2 SVGEGT. This CDR3 has 17 residues. CDR3 amino acids: CASSYSVGAGGNQPQHL. CDR3 DNA: TGTGCCAGCAGTTACTCTGTTGGAGCCGGGGGCAATCAGCCCCAGCATCTT.

This clonotype is a singleton in its sample. The chain employs TRBV6-1 and TRBJ1-3, with D uncertain. The germline CDR1 and CDR2 sequences are MNHNS and SASEGT. V lost 2 bases and J 4 bases, leaving 3 bases between the germline ends. The CDR3 has 12 residues. Here the CDR3 DNA reads TGTGCCAGCAGTGAACTCGGAAACACCATATATTTT. Its translation: CASSELGNTIYF.